Sequencing of this T cell receptor beta chain was carried out in a study of blood T cell repertoires in COVID-19. Measured with immunoSEQ multiplex PCR; TCRdb has only the in-frame clones, and not every one. The sample records about 150,000 clones, around 80% being singletons. V was clipped by 3 bases and J by 7 bases, with 16 bases between them. Germline V gene sequence: CDR1 SQVTM, CDR2 ANQGSEA. The CDR3 contains 14 residues. The chain links TRBV29-1 to TRBJ2-4, with D perhaps TRBD2 (5 bases). Input material: PBMCs or T cells enriched from blood (not recorded which). The receptor comes from a man aged 45-60 years who had recovered from COVID-19. The CDR3 region is CSVEVLLGGNIQYF. As DNA, the CDR3 is TGCAGCGTTGAGGTTCTCTTGGGCGGGAACATTCAGTACTTC.